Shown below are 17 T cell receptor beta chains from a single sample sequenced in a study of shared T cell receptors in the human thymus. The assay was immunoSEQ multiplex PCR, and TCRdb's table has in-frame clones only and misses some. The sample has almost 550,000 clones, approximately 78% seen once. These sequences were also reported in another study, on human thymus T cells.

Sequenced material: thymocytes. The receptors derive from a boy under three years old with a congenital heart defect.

As DNA, the CDR3 is TGTGCCAGCAGTTTAAGGGGTAGCGGCTACACCTTC. It yields the protein CASSLRGSGYTF. This rearrangement joins TRBV28 to TRBJ1-2; perhaps TRBD1 as D (5 bases). V gave up 2 bases and J gave up 8 bases, with 9 bases separating them. CDR3 length: 12 amino acids. Germline V lookup: CDR1 MDHEN, CDR2 SYDVKM.

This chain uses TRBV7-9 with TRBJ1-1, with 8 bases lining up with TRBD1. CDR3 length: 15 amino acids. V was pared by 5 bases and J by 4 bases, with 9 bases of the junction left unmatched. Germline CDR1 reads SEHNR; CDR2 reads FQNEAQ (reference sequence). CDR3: CASSILTGESTEAFF. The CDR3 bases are TGTGCCAGCAGCATCCTGACAGGGGAGAGCACTGAAGCTTTCTTT.

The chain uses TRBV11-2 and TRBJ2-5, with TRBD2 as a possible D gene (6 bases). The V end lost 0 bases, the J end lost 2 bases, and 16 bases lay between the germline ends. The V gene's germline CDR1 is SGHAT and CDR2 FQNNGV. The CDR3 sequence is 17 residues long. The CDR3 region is CASSLDGIGTFQETQYF. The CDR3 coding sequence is TGTGCCAGCAGCTTAGATGGGATAGGGACTTTTCAAGAGACCCAGTACTTC.

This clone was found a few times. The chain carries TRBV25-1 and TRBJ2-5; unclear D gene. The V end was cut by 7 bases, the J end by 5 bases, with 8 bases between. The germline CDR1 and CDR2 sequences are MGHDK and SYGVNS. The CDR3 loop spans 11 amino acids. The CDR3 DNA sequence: TGTGCCAGCATGCTCGAGGAGACCCAGTACTTC. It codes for CASMLEETQYF.

CDR3 region: CASSPRTSGSGYEQYF. In DNA form, the CDR3 reads TGTGCCAGCAGCCCCAGGACTAGCGGGAGCGGTTACGAGCAGTACTTC. The gene calls are TRBV9 and TRBJ2-7; 13 bases match TRBD2. V lost 4 bases and J lost 4; bases outside the gene matches: 8. The CDR3 has 16 amino acids. The germline V gene has CDR1 SGDLS and CDR2 YYNGEE.

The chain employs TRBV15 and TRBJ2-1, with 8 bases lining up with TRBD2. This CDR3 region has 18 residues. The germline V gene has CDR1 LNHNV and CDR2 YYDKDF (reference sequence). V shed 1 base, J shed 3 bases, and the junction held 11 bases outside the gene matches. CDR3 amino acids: CATSRAREVPNLYNEQFF. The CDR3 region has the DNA TGTGCCACCAGCAGAGCGCGGGAGGTCCCCAACCTCTACAATGAGCAGTTCTTC.

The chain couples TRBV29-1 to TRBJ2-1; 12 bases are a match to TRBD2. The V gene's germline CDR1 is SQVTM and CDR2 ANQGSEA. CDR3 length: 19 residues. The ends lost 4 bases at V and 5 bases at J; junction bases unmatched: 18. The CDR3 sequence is CSVGLAGGPSPPFNNEQFF. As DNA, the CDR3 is TGCAGCGTTGGGCTAGCGGGAGGGCCCTCCCCCCCCTTTAACAATGAGCAGTTCTTC.

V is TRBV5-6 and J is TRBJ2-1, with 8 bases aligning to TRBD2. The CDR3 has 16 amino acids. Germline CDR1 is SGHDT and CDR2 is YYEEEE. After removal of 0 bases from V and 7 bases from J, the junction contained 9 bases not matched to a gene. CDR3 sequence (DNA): TGTGCCAGCAGCTTGGCTTTCTCCGGGAGGGCGAATGAGCAGTTCTTC. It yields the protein CASSLAFSGRANEQFF.

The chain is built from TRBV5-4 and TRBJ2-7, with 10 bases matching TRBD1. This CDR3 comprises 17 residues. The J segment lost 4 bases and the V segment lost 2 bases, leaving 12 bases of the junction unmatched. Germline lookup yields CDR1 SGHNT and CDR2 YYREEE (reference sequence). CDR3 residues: CASSLDVTGTGVYEQYF. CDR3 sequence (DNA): TGTGCCAGCAGCTTAGACGTCACCGGGACAGGGGTGTACGAGCAGTACTTC. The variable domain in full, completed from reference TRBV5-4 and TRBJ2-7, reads ETGVTQSPTHLIKTRGQQVTLRCSSQSGHNTVSWYQQALGQGPQFIFQYYREEENGRGNFPPRFSGLQFPNYSSELNVNALELDDSALYLCASSLDVTGTGVYEQYFGPGTRLTVT.

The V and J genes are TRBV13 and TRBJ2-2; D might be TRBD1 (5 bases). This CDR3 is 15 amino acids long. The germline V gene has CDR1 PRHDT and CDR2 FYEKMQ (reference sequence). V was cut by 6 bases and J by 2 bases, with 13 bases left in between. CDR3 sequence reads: CASRPLQGNTGELFF. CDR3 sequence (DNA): TGTGCCAGCAGGCCCCTTCAGGGAAACACCGGGGAGCTGTTTTTT. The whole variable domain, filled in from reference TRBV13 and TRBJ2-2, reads AAGVIQSPRHLIKEKRETATLKCYPIPRHDTVYWYQQGPGQDPQFLISFYEKMQSDKGSIPDRFSAQQFSDYHSELNMSSLELGDSALYFCASRPLQGNTGELFFGEGSRLTVL.

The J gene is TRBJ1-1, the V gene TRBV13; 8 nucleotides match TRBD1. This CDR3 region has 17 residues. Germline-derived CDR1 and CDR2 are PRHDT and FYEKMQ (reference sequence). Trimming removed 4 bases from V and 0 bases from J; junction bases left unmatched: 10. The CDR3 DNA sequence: TGTGCCAGCAGCTCCCCGACAGGGGATGGTGTGAACACTGAAGCTTTCTTT. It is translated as CASSSPTGDGVNTEAFF. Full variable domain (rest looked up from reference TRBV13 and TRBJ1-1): AAGVIQSPRHLIKEKRETATLKCYPIPRHDTVYWYQQGPGQDPQFLISFYEKMQSDKGSIPDRFSAQQFSDYHSELNMSSLELGDSALYFCASSSPTGDGVNTEAFFGQGTRLTVV.

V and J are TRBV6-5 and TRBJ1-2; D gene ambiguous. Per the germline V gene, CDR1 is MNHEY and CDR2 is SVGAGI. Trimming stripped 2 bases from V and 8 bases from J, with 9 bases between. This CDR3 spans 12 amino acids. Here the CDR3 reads CASSYPLRGYTF. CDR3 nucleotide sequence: TGTGCCAGCAGTTACCCGCTTCGGGGCTACACCTTC.

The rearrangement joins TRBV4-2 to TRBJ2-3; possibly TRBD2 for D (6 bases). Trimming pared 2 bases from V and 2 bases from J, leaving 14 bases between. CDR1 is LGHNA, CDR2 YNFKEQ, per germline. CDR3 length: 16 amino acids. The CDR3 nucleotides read TGTGCCAGCAGCCAAACTAGACTAGAAAACACAGATACGCAGTATTTT. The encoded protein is CASSQTRLENTDTQYF.

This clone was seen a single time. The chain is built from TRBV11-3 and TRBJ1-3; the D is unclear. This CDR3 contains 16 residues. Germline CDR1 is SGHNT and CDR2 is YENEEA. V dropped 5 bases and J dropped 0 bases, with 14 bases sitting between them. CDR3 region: CASSPPLSDSGNTIYF. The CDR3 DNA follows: TGTGCCAGCAGCCCCCCTCTCAGCGACTCTGGAAACACCATATATTTT.

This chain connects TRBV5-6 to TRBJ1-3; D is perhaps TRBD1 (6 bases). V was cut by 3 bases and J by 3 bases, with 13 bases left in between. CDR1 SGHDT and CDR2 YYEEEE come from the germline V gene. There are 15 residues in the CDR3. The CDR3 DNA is TGTGCCAGCAGCTACTACAGACAGGTTGGAAACACCATATATTTT. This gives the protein CASSYYRQVGNTIYF.

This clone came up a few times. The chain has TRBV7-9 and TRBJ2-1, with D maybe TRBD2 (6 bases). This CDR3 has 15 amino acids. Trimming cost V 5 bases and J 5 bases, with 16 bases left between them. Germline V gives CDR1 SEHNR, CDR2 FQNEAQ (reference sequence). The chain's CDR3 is CASSLTRDSNNEQFF. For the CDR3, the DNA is TGTGCCAGCAGCCTAACTAGGGACTCTAACAATGAGCAGTTCTTC.

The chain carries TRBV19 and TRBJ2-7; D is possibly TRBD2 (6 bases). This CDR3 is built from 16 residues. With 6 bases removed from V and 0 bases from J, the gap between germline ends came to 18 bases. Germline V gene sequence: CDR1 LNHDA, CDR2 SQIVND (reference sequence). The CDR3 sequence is CASSATGTGSSYEQYF. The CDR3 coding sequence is TGTGCCAGTAGCGCCACCGGGACTGGGAGCTCCTACGAGCAGTACTTC.